This TCR beta chain was identified in a study of blood T cell repertoires in COVID-19. Overall study: The study drew acute and convalescent COVID-19 samples from the United States, Italy and Spain.

Germline values: CDR1 MNHEY, CDR2 SVGAGI. V was clipped by 7 bases and J by 3 bases, with 18 bases between them. The CDR3 covers 15 residues. The method was immunoSEQ multiplex PCR; TCRdb's version includes in-frame clones alone and lacks a portion of them. The data hold about 250,000 clones, with around four fifths observed a single time. The TCR originated in an elderly man with acute or convalescent COVID-19. The sample taken for sequencing was peripheral blood. This chain connects TRBV6-5 to TRBJ1-1; tentative D call: TRBD1 (6 bases). The CDR3 protein is CASTPGGRSDTEAFF. CDR3 DNA sequence: TGTGCCAGCACGCCCGGGGGGCGATCCGACACTGAAGCTTTCTTT.